This T cell receptor (beta chain) came from a study of beta chain features in type 1 diabetes. The sequenced template was cDNA made from the entire isolated RNA. Measured with immunoSEQ multiplex PCR; TCRdb has only the in-frame clones, and not every one. The data show about 230,000 clones, over 7.5% seen once. This clone was seen a few times. CDR1 is SGHRS, CDR2 YFSETQ, per germline. The CDR3 spans 15 residues. The ends were cut back, 1 base at V and 2 bases at J, with 7 bases in the middle. The clonotype originates from a woman aged 18-35 years in good health. Sequencing was carried out using naive CD4+ T cells from blood. J is TRBJ2-6 and V is TRBV5-1, with a tentative D call TRBD1 (5 bases). CDR3 sequence: CASSLIQAGANVLTF. DNA of the CDR3: TGCGCCAGCAGCTTGATACAGGCTGGGGCCAACGTCCTGACTTTC.